This T cell receptor beta chain was sequenced in a study of blood T cell repertoires in COVID-19. CDR1 and CDR2 (germline): MNHEY, SMNVEV (reference sequence). The CDR3 consists of 18 residues. The V end was cut by 2 bases, the J end by 5 bases, with 22 bases between. TCRdb keeps only in-frame clones here, not all; method: immunoSEQ multiplex PCR. Among 250,000 to 300,000 clones listed, 75% to 90% were seen once. This TCR was sampled from a woman aged 55 to 70 with acute or convalescent COVID-19. The chain uses TRBV27 and TRBJ2-1, with a possible D match to TRBD1 (6 bases). The sample taken for sequencing was peripheral blood. The CDR3 DNA reads as TGTGCCAGCAGTTTACATGATATCCAGGGGCCACGAAACAATGAGCAGTTCTTC. Residues: CASSLHDIQGPRNNEQFF.